These T cell receptor beta chains were read from a single sample in a study of post-analysis software for immune sequencing data. TCRdb reprocessed the PCR reads via MiXCR and lists one record per CDR3 protein. The data show roughly 670,000 distinct CDR3 sequences, with approximately 59% seen just once and about 11% held by the top ten. Sample: blood. Receptor source: a girl aged 2 to 10 with multiple sclerosis. The CDR3 runs from the conserved cysteine through the conserved F or W. D genes are given only for firm matches. Clone size appears in some rows only: once, few, many, or a class for an expanded clone.

j_call cdr3_length clone_size v_call d_call cdr3_nt cdr3_aa
TRBJ2-7 16 . TRBV21-1 . TGTGCCAGCAGCAAAGGTCCCCCGAGCGCCGCCTACGAGCAGTACTTC CASSKGPPSAAYEQYF
TRBJ2-1 13 few TRBV29-1 . TGCAGCGTTGTGGGCCGGACCTACAATGAGCAGTTCTTC CSVVGRTYNEQFF
TRBJ2-3 15 . TRBV20-1 TRBD2 TGCAGTGCTAGGATACTAGCGGGAGGGCACGATACGCAGTATTTT CSARILAGGHDTQYF
TRBJ1-5 13 . TRBV9 . TGTGCCAGCAGCGGGGGGGGGAGTCAGCCCCAGCATTTT CASSGGGSQPQHF
TRBJ2-7 13 few TRBV7-2 . TGTGCCAGCAGCACCGACAGCACCTACGAGCAGTACTTC CASSTDSTYEQYF
TRBJ2-3 12 . TRBV28 . TGTGCCAGCAGTCCAAAAGTAGATACGCAGTATTTT CASSPKVDTQYF
TRBJ1-2 14 . TRBV20-1 . TGCAGTGCTATAGCAAGGAGAGCAGCGGGTGACTACACCTTC CSAIARRAAGDYTF
TRBJ1-1 17 . TRBV5-1 TRBD1 TGCGCCAGCAGCTCCGGGACAGGTACTGCTATGAACACTGAAGCTTTCTTT CASSSGTGTAMNTEAFF
TRBJ1-2 15 . TRBV3-1 . TGTGCCAGCAGCGTGACCATGGGGGGAGACTATGGCTACACCTTC CASSVTMGGDYGYTF
TRBJ1-1 12 . TRBV29-1 . TGCAGCGGTGAAAGGTCCGGGACTGAAGCTTTCTTT CSGERSGTEAFF
TRBJ1-2 12 . TRBV12-3/TRBV12-4 . TGTGCCAGCAGTTTTGGCCTCTATGGCTACACCTTC CASSFGLYGYTF
TRBJ1-2 11 once TRBV6-2/TRBV6-3 . TGTGCCAGCGGGACGGGGTATGGCTACACCTTC CASGTGYGYTF
TRBJ2-1 15 . TRBV5-1 TRBD2 TGCGCCGGCAGCTTCAACAGCGGGACCTACAATGAGCAGTTCTTC CAGSFNSGTYNEQFF
TRBJ2-4 13 . TRBV20-1 TRBD1 TGCAGTGCTCTGGGACAGGGGGTAAAGGAGCAGTACTTC CSALGQGVKEQYF
TRBJ2-7 15 . TRBV6-2/TRBV6-3 . TGTGCCAGCAGTTACTCAGCACTAGTCACCTACGAGCAGTACTTC CASSYSALVTYEQYF
TRBJ2-3 16 few TRBV20-1 TRBD2 TGCAGTGCTAGAGGGTTAGCGGGGGCTCCTGCAGATACGCAGTATTTT CSARGLAGAPADTQYF
TRBJ2-7 15 . TRBV5-1 TRBD1 TGCGCCAGCAGCCCTGACAGGGGCCGTTCCTACGAGCAGTACTTC CASSPDRGRSYEQYF
TRBJ1-1 14 . TRBV7-9 . TGTGCCAGCAGCTCCGAAATCCCAGGGAATAAAGCTTTCTTT CASSSEIPGNKAFF
TRBJ1-2 14 few TRBV14 . TGTGCCAGCAGCTATACTACAGGGTCAGATGGCTACACCTTC CASSYTTGSDGYTF
TRBJ2-1 13 . TRBV29-1 . TGCAGCGTTGACCCTTTAGGACAGTGGGAGCAGTTCTTC CSVDPLGQWEQFF
TRBJ2-3 12 . TRBV4-3 TRBD1 TGCGCCAGCAGCCAGGGACAGAAGGCGCAGTATTTT CASSQGQKAQYF
TRBJ2-3 15 . TRBV25-1 TRBD2 TGTGCCAGCAGTGACCTCACCGGGAGGACAGATACGCAGTATTTT CASSDLTGRTDTQYF
TRBJ1-2 12 . TRBV29-1 TRBD1 TGCAGCGTTGAGAGGGGGCGTTATGGCTACACCTTC CSVERGRYGYTF
TRBJ1-1 11 . TRBV12-3/TRBV12-4 . TGTGCCAGCAGGAGGGGCCCTGAAGCTTTCTTT CASRRGPEAFF
TRBJ2-3 15 few TRBV7-2 TRBD2 TGTGCCAGCAGCGCCGTAGGAGCGGGGACAGATACGCAGTATTTT CASSAVGAGTDTQYF
TRBJ2-5 16 . TRBV10-3 . TGTGCCATCAGAATTGGGGAGCAGCCATCCCAAGAGACCCAGTACTTC CAIRIGEQPSQETQYF
TRBJ2-5 13 few TRBV6-1 . TGTGCCAGCAGTTTTATGGTCGAAGAGACCCAGTACTTC CASSFMVEETQYF
TRBJ2-7 15 . TRBV12-5 . TGTGCTAGTGGTTCAAAAGACAGTAACTCCTACGAGCAGTACTTC CASGSKDSNSYEQYF
TRBJ1-1 14 . TRBV9 . TGTGCCAGCAGCAGACAAGCTGGGAACACTGAAGCTTTCTTT CASSRQAGNTEAFF
TRBJ1-2 14 . TRBV28 . TGTGCCAGCAGTTTACAAGGCCCCCCCTGTGGCTACACCTTC CASSLQGPPCGYTF
TRBJ2-5 17 . TRBV6-6 TRBD2 TGTGCCAGCAACCTGGGGGGGGCTAGCGGGGGGAGGGAGACCCAGTACTTC CASNLGGASGGRETQYF
TRBJ1-5 15 few TRBV7-2 . TGTGCCAGCAGCTTAGTTGTGGGCTCGGGTCAGCCCCAGCATTTT CASSLVVGSGQPQHF
TRBJ2-1 18 few TRBV7-8 TRBD2 TGTGCCAGCAGCTCCGCACTAGCGGGGGGCGTCCATAACAATGAGCAGTTCTTC CASSSALAGGVHNNEQFF
TRBJ1-4 13 . TRBV12-3/TRBV12-4 . TGTGCCAGCAGCATTGCCGGTGGGAGAAAACTGTTTTTT CASSIAGGRKLFF
TRBJ2-3 18 . TRBV5-1 TRBD1 TGCGCCAGCAGCATTCGGGGACAGGGGCGCCTTAGCACAGATACGCAGTATTTT CASSIRGQGRLSTDTQYF
TRBJ2-3 14 . TRBV20-1 . TGCAGTGCTCTAGGCGGGGCGTCCACAGATACGCAGTATTTT CSALGGASTDTQYF
TRBJ1-5 14 . TRBV28 TRBD1 TGTGCCAGCAAAACAGGGGGTAGCAATCAGCCCCAGCATTTT CASKTGGSNQPQHF
TRBJ2-1 15 . TRBV28 . TGTGCCAGCAGCGAATATCTGACAGCCTACAATGAGCAGTTCTTC CASSEYLTAYNEQFF
TRBJ2-7 15 . TRBV5-1 . TGCGCCAGCAGCTCTACCGGGACACCGCCTTACGAGCAGTACTTC CASSSTGTPPYEQYF
TRBJ2-1 15 . TRBV7-2 TRBD2 TGTGCCAGCAGGACAGGAGCGGGGACTAGGGATGAGCAGTTCTTC CASRTGAGTRDEQFF
TRBJ2-5 17 once TRBV4-3 TRBD2 TGCGCCAGCAGCCCTATTTCCGGGACTAGCGGAAAAGAGACCCAGTACTTC CASSPISGTSGKETQYF
TRBJ1-1 13 few TRBV2 . TGTGCCAGCAGACTCAGGGGGAACACTGAAGCTTTCTTT CASRLRGNTEAFF